The entry below describes one T cell receptor (beta chain). What it recognizes is unknown. The V and J ends lost 5 bases and 7 bases respectively, with 21 bases between them. The CDR3 has 14 residues. CDR1 is GTSNPN and CDR2 is SVGIG in the germline V gene (reference sequence). This record belongs to a study of Tregs in tolerant kidney transplant recipients. TCRdb's copy holds only in-frame clones and misses some; the assay was immunoSEQ multiplex PCR. Of hundreds of thousands of clones in the sample, 84% were seen once. Whole-study results and caveats: Biological reproducibility was not directly addressed in this study.

Thawed PBMCs were FACS-sorted into unstimulated CD4+CD25+CD127- regulatory T cells, CD4+CD25- non-regulatory cells, CD4 and CD8 cells. The receptor's source is a human donor in good health. The sequencing sample was made of CD4+ T cells from blood. This sequence joins TRBV30 and TRBJ2-7, with D perhaps being TRBD1 or TRBD2 (5 bases each). The CDR3 region is CAWANLGTAGEQYF. In DNA form, the CDR3 reads TGTGCCTGGGCGAACCTGGGGACCGCCGGGGAGCAGTACTTC.